A single sample is the source of the 17 T cell receptor beta chains below, sequenced in a study of blood T cells in healthy people across ages. A second PCR of 7 to 11 cycles used a sample-barcoded 5' primer and a J-beta primer mix. TCRdb reprocessed the 5' RACE reads with MiXCR, giving one entry per CDR3 protein. This table holds about 680,000 distinct CDR3 sequences, about 52% found once. Sequences were obtained from blood. All receptors come from a woman aged 60-75 years in good health.

The chain carries TRBV5-1 and TRBJ2-1, with 7 positions matching TRBD2. The CDR3 runs to 14 residues. V was pared by 6 bases and J by 8 bases, with 11 bases of the junction left unmatched. CDR1 and CDR2 (germline): SGHRS, YFSETQ. The CDR3, as DNA: TGCGCCAGCAACCGAGCTAGCGGAAGGGATGAGCAGTTCTTC. This sequence encodes CASNRASGRDEQFF.

This rearrangement joins TRBV9 to TRBJ2-1; 10 nucleotides agree with TRBD2. Unmatched junction bases numbered 5, after V lost 4 bases and J lost 4 bases. The CDR3 is made up of 15 amino acids. CDR1 and CDR2 (germline): SGDLS, YYNGEE. CDR3 in amino acids: CASSTRTSGYNEQFF. CDR3 DNA sequence: TGTGCCAGCAGCACCCGGACTAGCGGATACAATGAGCAGTTCTTC. Variable domain in full (rest from reference TRBV9 and TRBJ2-1): DSGVTQTPKHLITATGQRVTLRCSPRSGDLSVYWYQQSLDQGLQFLIQYYNGEERAKGNILERFSAQQFPDLHSELNLSSLELGDSALYFCASSTRTSGYNEQFFGPGTRLTVL.

Points on this clonotype: One end of the junction varies from germline; a read error may be responsible. The V call is TRBV29-1, the J call TRBJ1-1; D unresolved. The CDR3 spans 14 residues. Germline CDR1 reads SQVTM; CDR2 reads ANQGSEA. This chain's CDR3 is CGVVPSYMNTEAFF. The CDR3 nucleotides are TGCGGCGTTGTGCCCAGCTACATGAACACTGAAGCTTTCTTT. The whole variable domain, filled in from reference TRBV29-1 and TRBJ1-1, reads SAVISQKPSRDICQRGTSLTIQCQVDSQVTMMFWYRQQPGQSLTLIATANQGSEATYESGFVIDKFPISRPNLTFSTLTVSNMSPEDSSIYLCGVVPSYMNTEAFFGQGTRLTVV.

This chain uses TRBV3-1 with TRBJ2-5; D is undetermined. The CDR3 runs 15 residues. Germline V gene data show CDR1 as LGHDT and CDR2 as YNNKEL (reference sequence). V lost 0 bases and J 1 base, leaving 9 bases between the germline ends. The CDR3 loop is CASSQEGHFQETQYF. Here the CDR3 DNA reads TGTGCCAGCAGCCAAGAGGGCCACTTCCAAGAGACCCAGTACTTC.

This clonotype was detected only a few times. The rearrangement uses TRBV29-1 and TRBJ2-3; 14 bases line up with TRBD2. The CDR3 has 16 residues. Germline CDR1 SQVTM, CDR2 ANQGSEA. V dropped 7 bases and J dropped 0; count of bases not matched to a gene: 6. The CDR3 coding sequence is TGCAGCGCTAGACTAGCGGGAGGGGGTAGCACAGATACGCAGTATTTT. This encodes CSARLAGGGSTDTQYF.

This chain connects TRBV7-9 to TRBJ2-4; 8 bases map to TRBD1. The germline gives CDR1 SEHNR, CDR2 FQNEAQ (reference sequence). The junction had 4 bases not matched to a gene; V was cut back by 3 bases and J by 0 bases. The CDR3 covers 16 residues. The chain's CDR3 is CASSFRQGLAKNIQYF. The DNA of the CDR3 is TGTGCCAGCAGCTTCAGACAGGGGCTAGCCAAAAACATTCAGTACTTC. The variable domain in full, completed from reference TRBV7-9 and TRBJ2-4, reads DTGVSQNPRHKITKRGQNVTFRCDPISEHNRLYWYRQTLGQGPEFLTYFQNEAQLEKSRLLSDRFSAERPKGSFSTLEIQRTEQGDSAMYLCASSFRQGLAKNIQYFGAGTRLSVL.

This clonotype was seen only a few times. The genes are TRBV6-2 or TRBV6-3 and TRBJ2-1, with 9 bases identical to TRBD2. The CDR3 has 16 residues. Germline V gene sequence: CDR1 MNHEY, CDR2 SVGEGT. J gave up 6 bases and V 6 bases, and 12 bases lay outside the gene matches. CDR3 DNA: TGTGCCAGCAGCCTTCAGGGACTAGCTTTCAGCAATGAGCAGTTCTTC. As protein: CASSLQGLAFSNEQFF.

This clonotype was seen a few times. The rearrangement joins TRBV7-9 to TRBJ2-3; 9 positions match TRBD1. CDR1 and CDR2 from the germline V gene are SEHNR and FQNEAQ (reference sequence). This CDR3 contains 13 residues. Trimming at V came to 8 bases and at J to 3 bases, leaving 3 bases not matched to a gene. In nucleotides, the CDR3 is TGTGCCAGCCGACAGGGGGGGACAGATACGCAGTATTTT. It yields the protein CASRQGGTDTQYF. Supplemented by reference TRBV7-9 and TRBJ2-3, the full variable domain reads DTGVSQNPRHKITKRGQNVTFRCDPISEHNRLYWYRQTLGQGPEFLTYFQNEAQLEKSRLLSDRFSAERPKGSFSTLEIQRTEQGDSAMYLCASRQGGTDTQYFGPGTRLTVL.

This clonotype came up a few times. The rearrangement joins TRBV28 to TRBJ2-5, with D perhaps matching TRBD2 (5 bases). CDR1 is MDHEN, CDR2 SYDVKM, per germline. Trimming stripped 3 bases from V and 6 bases from J, with 20 bases between. The CDR3 consists of 16 residues. The CDR3 bases are TGTGCCAGCAGTTTTACGTGGGAGATGGGTGGAAAGACCCAGTACTTC. Encoded protein: CASSFTWEMGGKTQYF.

This clonotype was seen only once. The junction does not match germline at one end; this may be a read error. V is TRBV7-2 and J is TRBJ2-1; D uncertain. CDR3 length: 14 residues. Germline assignment: CDR1 SGHTA and CDR2 FQGNSA. The DNA of the CDR3 is TGTGCCGGCAGTCTGAATTACCCCTGGGATGAGCAGTTCTTC. Its translation is CAGSLNYPWDEQFF.

This clonotype was picked up a small number of times. In nucleotides, the CDR3 is TGCGCCAGCAGTACCGGGACTAGCGGCAGCTACAATGAGCAGTTCTTC. Translated: CASSTGTSGSYNEQFF. The chain carries TRBV4-3 and TRBJ2-1; 11 positions match TRBD2. CDR1 is LGHNA and CDR2 is YSLEER in the germline V gene. Trimming at V came to 6 bases and at J to 3 bases, leaving 7 bases not matched to a gene. This CDR3 spans 16 amino acids.

This sequence joins TRBV28 and TRBJ2-6, with no clear D. Looked up from germline, CDR1 is MDHEN and CDR2 is SYDVKM. The CDR3 is 17 residues long. The V and J ends lost 6 bases and 4 bases respectively, with 19 bases between them. The CDR3 region is CASSPSDPARGANVLTF. The CDR3 DNA sequence: TGTGCCAGCAGCCCATCCGACCCCGCCCGGGGGGCCAACGTCCTGACTTTC. The variable domain in full, completed from reference TRBV28 and TRBJ2-6, reads DVKVTQSSRYLVKRTGEKVFLECVQDMDHENMFWYRQDPGLGLRLIYFSYDVKMKEKGDIPEGYSVSREKKERFSLILESASTNQTSMYLCASSPSDPARGANVLTFGAGSRLTVL.

The chain recombines TRBV20-1 with TRBJ2-3, with TRBD2 as a possible D gene (5 bases). Germline V gene sequence: CDR1 DFQATT, CDR2 SNEGSKA (reference sequence). This CDR3 comprises 14 residues. V was pared by 1 base and J by 6 bases, with 14 bases between. CDR3 sequence: CSARGGAKPDTQYF. The CDR3 bases are TGCAGTGCTAGAGGGGGAGCAAAACCCGATACGCAGTATTTT.

This chain connects TRBV29-1 to TRBJ2-5, with D hard to call. The length of the CDR3 is 12 residues. V shed 4 bases and J shed 7 bases, with 13 bases lying between them. Germline V lookup: CDR1 SQVTM, CDR2 ANQGSEA. The CDR3 sequence is CSVVLPPRTQYF. DNA of the CDR3: TGCAGCGTTGTTTTACCACCACGGACCCAGTACTTC.

This CDR3 is CAISESKTSGYNEQFF. CDR3 sequence (DNA): TGTGCCATCAGTGAGTCTAAGACTAGCGGCTACAATGAGCAGTTCTTC. V usage is TRBV10-3 and J usage is TRBJ2-1, with TRBD2 matching over 9 bases. Germline CDR1 reads ENHRY; CDR2 reads SYGVKD. Trimming took 0 bases from V and 3 from J; bases not matched to a gene: 3. The CDR3 runs to 16 residues.

Regarding this clonotype: A single base separates this from a much larger clone, so it may be a read error. This chain connects TRBV20-1 to TRBJ1-2; possible D gene TRBD1, 6 bases. CDR1 and CDR2 (germline): DFQATT, SNEGSKA (reference sequence). CDR3 length: 12 residues. In DNA form, the CDR3 reads TGCAGTGCCCGAACAGGGTCTTCGGGCTGCACCTTC. This gives the protein CSARTGSSGCTF.

J is TRBJ2-4 and V is TRBV9, with 8 nucleotides matching TRBD1. CDR3 length: 16 amino acids. Germline loops: CDR1 SGDLS, CDR2 YYNGEE. The V gene end was trimmed by 2 bases and the J gene end by 7 bases; junction bases not matched to a gene: 11. CDR3 nucleotides: TGTGCCAGCAGCGTCCCCAAGACAGGGGTTCGGAACATTCAGTACTTC. Translating gives CASSVPKTGVRNIQYF.